This T cell receptor beta chain was profiled in a study of control samples from healthy donors and cancer patients. The protocol was immunoSEQ multiplex PCR, while the TCRdb copy is restricted to in-frame clones and leaves out a portion. The repertoire consists of about 130,000 clones, with roughly 88% occurring once and the leading ten covering roughly 3.2%. Trimming at V came to 3 bases and at J to 5 bases, leaving 7 bases not matched to a gene. CDR1 and CDR2 from the germline V gene are SGHRS and YFSETQ. The CDR3 is 15 residues long. The rearrangement links TRBV5-1 to TRBJ2-5; the match to TRBD1 covers 10 bases. The clonotype originates from a man aged 50-59 years in good health. The sequenced sample was blood. The CDR3 here is CASSSPTGGLETQYF. Here the CDR3 DNA reads TGCGCCAGCAGCTCCCCGACAGGGGGCCTGGAGACCCAGTACTTC.